This T cell receptor (beta chain) was sequenced during a study of CD8 T cells in ankylosing spondylitis. TCRdb redid the calling of the 5' RACE reads with MiXCR, one entry per CDR3 protein. The profile covers about 140,000 distinct CDR3 sequences, with 8% to 9% appearing a single time and under 7.5% taken by the ten largest. Germline assignment: CDR1 SGHTA and CDR2 FQGNSA. This CDR3 is 12 amino acids long. The V gene lost 3 bases and the J gene lost 5 bases, with 5 bases spanning the gap. Worth noting for this clonotype: Its matching antigen is unknown.

Findings and caveats of the study: The clones that were linked to disease were reported to be significantly enriched in matched synovial fluid samples from ankylosing spondylitis patients. Characteristic, it appeared, of ankylosing spondylitis blood was a TCR beta motif of several highly homologous variants. Several of the motif variants were reported before in synovial fluid and blood from reactive arthritis.

The gene calls are TRBV7-2 and TRBJ1-5; D ambiguous. The sample was synovial fluid, either unsorted or a sorted T cell fraction (not recorded which). This sequence was found in a male donor with ankylosing spondylitis. This CDR3 is CASSFFDQPQHF. Here the CDR3 DNA reads TGTGCCAGCAGCTTCTTTGATCAGCCCCAGCATTTT.